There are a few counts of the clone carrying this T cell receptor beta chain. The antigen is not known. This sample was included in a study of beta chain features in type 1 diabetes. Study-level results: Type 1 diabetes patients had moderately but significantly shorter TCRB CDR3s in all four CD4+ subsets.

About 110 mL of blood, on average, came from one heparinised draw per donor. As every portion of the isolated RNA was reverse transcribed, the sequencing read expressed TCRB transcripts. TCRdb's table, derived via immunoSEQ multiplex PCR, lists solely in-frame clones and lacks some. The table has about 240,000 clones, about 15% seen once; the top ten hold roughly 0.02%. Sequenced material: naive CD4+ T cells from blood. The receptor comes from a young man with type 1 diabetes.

CDR3 coding DNA: TGCAGCGTTGAAGGCAGGACCTACGAGCAGTACTTC. It codes for CSVEGRTYEQYF. The chain is built from TRBV29-1 and TRBJ2-7; no clear D gene. Per the germline V gene, CDR1 is SQVTM and CDR2 is ANQGSEA. Trimming removed 1 base from V and 2 bases from J, with 6 bases in between. There are 12 residues in the CDR3.